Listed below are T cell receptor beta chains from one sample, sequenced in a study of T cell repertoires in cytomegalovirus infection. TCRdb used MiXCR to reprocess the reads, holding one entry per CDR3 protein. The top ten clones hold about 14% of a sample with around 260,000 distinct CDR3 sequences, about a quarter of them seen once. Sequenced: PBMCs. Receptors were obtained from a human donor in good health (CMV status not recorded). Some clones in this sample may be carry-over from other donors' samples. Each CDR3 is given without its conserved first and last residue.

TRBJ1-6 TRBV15 ATSRVYNSPLH
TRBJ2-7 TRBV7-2 ASSLGVRSEQY
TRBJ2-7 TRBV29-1 SAQGGLDSYEQY
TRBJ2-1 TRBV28 ASSFGIWTSGF
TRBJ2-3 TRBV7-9 ASSRLGGIGTDTQY
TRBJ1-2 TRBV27 ASSLDRVQGYT
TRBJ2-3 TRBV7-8 ASSLSARTDTQY
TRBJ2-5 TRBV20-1 SARGTSFLETQY
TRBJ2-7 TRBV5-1 ASSRLADIAYEQY
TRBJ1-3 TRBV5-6 ASSLDPTGSGNTIY
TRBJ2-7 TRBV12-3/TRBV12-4 ASIQTGTGEQY
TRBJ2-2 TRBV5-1 ASRPLAGPNTGELF
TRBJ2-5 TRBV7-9 ASSLVGTQKETQY
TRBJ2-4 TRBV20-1 SARDRQGARSGVAIQY
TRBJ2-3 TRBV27 ASSLSTVTDTQY
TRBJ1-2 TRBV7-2 ASSPRQGYYGYT
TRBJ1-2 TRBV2 ASTNSGTGRGGYT
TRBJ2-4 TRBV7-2 ASSPPGLALAKNIQY
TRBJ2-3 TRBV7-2 ASSPPGGRFTDTQY
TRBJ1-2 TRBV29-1 SVEDFGDGYT
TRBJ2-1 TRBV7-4 ASSLELPKEQF
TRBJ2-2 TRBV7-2 ASSVGQGAGELF
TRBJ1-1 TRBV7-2 ASSLEGMNTEAF
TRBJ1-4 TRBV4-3 ASSQEMRAGGESNEKLF
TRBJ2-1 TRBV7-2 ASSFLTSGRASSYNEQF
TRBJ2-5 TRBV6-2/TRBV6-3 ASSYGDRGSRTQY
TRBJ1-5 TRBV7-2 ASSPSSEPQH
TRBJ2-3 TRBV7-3 ASSTDGGYTDTQY
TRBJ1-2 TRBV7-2 ASSYRDPGEGYT